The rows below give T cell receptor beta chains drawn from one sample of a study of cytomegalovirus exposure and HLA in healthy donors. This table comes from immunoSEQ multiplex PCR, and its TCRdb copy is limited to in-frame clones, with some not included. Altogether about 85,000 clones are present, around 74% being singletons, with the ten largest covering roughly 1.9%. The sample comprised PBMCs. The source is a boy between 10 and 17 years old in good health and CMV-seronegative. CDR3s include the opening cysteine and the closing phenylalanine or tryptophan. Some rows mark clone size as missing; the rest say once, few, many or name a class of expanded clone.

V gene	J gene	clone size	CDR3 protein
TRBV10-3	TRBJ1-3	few	CAISELQGRGNTIYF
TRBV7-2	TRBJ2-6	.	CASSLAGVPRGANVLTF
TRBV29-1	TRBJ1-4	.	CSAMDRGTNEKLFF
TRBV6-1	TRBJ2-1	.	CASRGGQGESNEQFF
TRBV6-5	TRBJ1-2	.	CASSFKPPGHLYGYTF
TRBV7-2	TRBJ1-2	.	CASSRETLIGGYTF
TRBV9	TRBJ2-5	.	CASSGEMDSQETQYF
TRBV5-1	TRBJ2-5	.	CASSLREGETQYF
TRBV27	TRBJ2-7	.	CASSFRTHPYEQYF
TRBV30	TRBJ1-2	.	CAWSLTGEGYTF
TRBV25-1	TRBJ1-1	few	CASSGFTGGTEAFF
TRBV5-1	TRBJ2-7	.	CYYRVSSYEQYF
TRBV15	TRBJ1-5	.	CATSRGTGDPQHF
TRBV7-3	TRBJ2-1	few	CASGPGQGFENEQFF
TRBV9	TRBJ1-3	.	CASSVDPGAGNTIYF
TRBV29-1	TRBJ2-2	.	CSVRAGPSYTGELFF
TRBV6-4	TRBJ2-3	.	CASSVGTGRWDTQYF
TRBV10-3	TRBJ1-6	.	CAIQRASRGGSPLHF
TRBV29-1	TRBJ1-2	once	CSVDRGQAGTNYGYTF
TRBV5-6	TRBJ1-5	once	CASSFFDRGSLQPQHF
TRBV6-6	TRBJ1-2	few	CASSSLKRDRGFRYTF
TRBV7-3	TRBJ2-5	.	CASSAGQGEETQYF
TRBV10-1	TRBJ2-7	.	CASSATSYGVTYEQYF
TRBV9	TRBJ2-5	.	CASSAEETQYF
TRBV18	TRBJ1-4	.	CASSPGQGEKLFF
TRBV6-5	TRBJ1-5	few	CASSYQYNQPQHF
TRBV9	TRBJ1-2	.	CASSAAPPGGGYGYTF
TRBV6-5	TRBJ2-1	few	CASTQVTSPHEQFF
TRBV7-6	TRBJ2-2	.	CASSFEQGYGELFF
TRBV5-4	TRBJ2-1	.	CASSRDKNEQFF
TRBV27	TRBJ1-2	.	CASTSPGSYGYTF
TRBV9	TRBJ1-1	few	CASSPGQRNTEAFF
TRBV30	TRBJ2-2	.	CAWSKNTGELFF
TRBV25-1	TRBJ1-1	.	CASSDQGREAFF
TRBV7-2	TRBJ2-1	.	CASTPFPGTSHEQFF
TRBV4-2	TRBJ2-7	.	CASSQDFEAGVYEQYF
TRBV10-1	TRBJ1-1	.	CASRRDRGSSTEAFF
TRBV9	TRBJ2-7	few	CASSSTPGREQYF
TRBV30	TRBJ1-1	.	CAWSVARDTEAFF
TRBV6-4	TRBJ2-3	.	CASSDKSGTDTQYF
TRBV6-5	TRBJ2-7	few	CASSYGRGSYEQYF
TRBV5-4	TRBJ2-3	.	CASRSRLAGTDTQYF
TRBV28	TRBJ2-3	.	CASSSRTGTGGINTQYF
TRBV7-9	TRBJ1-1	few	CATRGRVRDTQGTEAFF
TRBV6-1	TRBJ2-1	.	CASRVSREQFF
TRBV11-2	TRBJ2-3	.	CASSLGRLAATDTQYF
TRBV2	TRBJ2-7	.	CAFSGDNSYEQYF
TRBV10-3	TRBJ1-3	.	CAISRGGIASGNTIYF
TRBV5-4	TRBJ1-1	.	CASSPAVDREYTEAFF
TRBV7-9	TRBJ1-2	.	CASSSHQGAYQGYTF
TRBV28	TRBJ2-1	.	CASIGSSYNEQFF
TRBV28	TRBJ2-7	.	CASSPGGSVQYF
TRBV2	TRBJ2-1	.	CASGGVTVSYNEQFF
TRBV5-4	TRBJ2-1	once	CASSWAMTGGNEQFF